What follows describes a single T cell receptor beta chain. The antigen is undetermined. TCRdb's copy holds only in-frame clones and misses some; the assay was immunoSEQ multiplex PCR. The data hold fewer than 35,000 clones, with more than 75% observed a single time. The data originate from a study of T cells in localized non-small cell lung cancer. V lost 4 bases, J lost 6 bases, and 19 bases lay in between. The CDR3 runs 16 residues. Germline V gene lookup returns CDR1 SGHTA and CDR2 FQGTGA. Findings of the study overall: Out of the top 100 tumor clones, a median approximately 57 were seen in adjacent lung. The study found T cell clonality highest in uninvolved adjacent lung, above tumor.

This chain joins TRBV7-3 and TRBJ1-5, with D tentatively TRBD1 (6 bases). The sequence derives from a male donor older than 55 with stage III lung adenocarcinoma. The sample in question was peripheral blood, obtained before any cancer treatment. The CDR3 loop reads CASSSPGGGLGQPQHF. CDR3 DNA: TGTGCCAGCAGCTCACCCGGGGGGGGGCTCGGTCAGCCCCAGCATTTT.